Presented here are 21 T cell receptor beta chains from one specimen sequenced in a study of neurological immune-mediated disorders. TCRdb reprocessed the 5' RACE reads with MiXCR, giving one entry per CDR3 protein. The data contain around 30,000 distinct CDR3 sequences, approximately 1.6% of them singletons. The sample comprised PBMCs. Source of these receptors: a woman aged 25 to 39 with multiple sclerosis.

This clonotype was seen at least ten times. An end of the junction does not agree with germline; a read error may underlie this. The chain links TRBV15 to TRBJ1-3; no clear D gene. This CDR3 region has 11 residues. CDR1 is LNHNV, CDR2 YYDKDF, per germline (reference sequence). CDR3 nucleotides: TGTGCCACCGGCAGGGGAAACACCATATATTTT. Encoded protein: CATGRGNTIYF. The whole variable domain, remainder taken from reference TRBV15 and TRBJ1-3, is DAMVIQNPRYQVTQFGKPVTLSCSQTLNHNVMYWYQQKSSQAPKLLFHYYDKDFNNEADTPDNFQSRRPNTSFCFLDIRSPGLGDTAMYLCATGRGNTIYFGEGSWLTVV.

This clonotype showed up many times. The J gene is TRBJ2-7, the V gene TRBV7-9; TRBD1 is a possible D gene (5 bases). This CDR3 contains 15 residues. V was shortened by 5 bases and J by 0 bases, with 14 bases between the two germline ends. Germline CDR1 is SEHNR and CDR2 is FQNEAQ (reference sequence). CDR3 nucleotide sequence: TGTGCCAGCAGCATCGTGGGAAGGGGCTCCTACGAGCAGTACTTC. Translating gives CASSIVGRGSYEQYF.

This clonotype has at least ten counts. The chain links TRBV7-2 to TRBJ2-3; 11 nucleotides line up with TRBD2. In germline, CDR1 is SGHTA, CDR2 FQGNSA. V shed 4 bases, J shed 6 bases, and the junction held 12 bases outside the gene matches. The CDR3 is 17 amino acids. CDR3: CASSYEIAGGPGDTQYF. CDR3 bases: TGTGCCAGCAGCTATGAGATAGCGGGGGGGCCAGGTGATACGCAGTATTTT.

The table lists this clonotype with many counts. The CDR3 DNA reads as TGCAGTGCTAGAGAAGGGGGCTCTGGGGCCAACGTCCTGACTTTC. Residues: CSAREGGSGANVLTF. The chain employs TRBV20-1 and TRBJ2-6, with D possibly matching TRBD1 (6 bases). Looked up from germline, CDR1 is DFQATT and CDR2 is SNEGSKA (reference sequence). The CDR3 length is 15 residues. Trimming shortened V by 0 bases and J by 0 bases, and 6 bases separated the two germline ends.

This clonotype was counted many times. The rearrangement links TRBV5-1 to TRBJ2-3; 8 nucleotides agree with TRBD1. Germline-derived CDR1 and CDR2 are SGHRS and YFSETQ. Trimming removed 3 bases from V and 3 bases from J; junction bases left unmatched: 3. This CDR3 is 14 amino acids long. CDR3 residues: CASSSGQGTDTQYF. The CDR3 bases are TGCGCCAGCAGCTCTGGACAGGGAACAGATACGCAGTATTTT.

This clonotype was counted many times. J is TRBJ2-7 and V is TRBV7-2; 9 nucleotides line up with TRBD1. The CDR3 totals 14 residues. The germline gives CDR1 SGHTA, CDR2 FQGNSA. The V gene end was trimmed by 1 base and the J gene end by 2 bases; junction bases not matched to a gene: 0. Written as DNA, the CDR3 is TGTGCCAGCAGCTTAGACAGGGGGCCCTACGAGCAGTACTTC. It yields the protein CASSLDRGPYEQYF.

This clonotype was observed many times. The rearrangement links TRBV20-1 to TRBJ2-2; the D is unclear. Trimming pared 6 bases from V and 8 bases from J, leaving 13 bases between. The length of the CDR3 is 12 residues. CDR1 and CDR2 (germline): DFQATT, SNEGSKA (reference sequence). The CDR3 DNA follows: TGCAGTGCCCCCGGGTATTCGGGGGAGCTGTTTTTT. Protein product: CSAPGYSGELFF.

This clonotype was detected many times. The chain employs TRBV29-1 and TRBJ1-2, with D maybe TRBD1 (5 bases). Trimming removed 6 bases from V and 1 base from J, with 15 bases in between. This CDR3 contains 14 residues. Germline-derived CDR1 and CDR2 are SQVTM and ANQGSEA. In DNA form, the CDR3 reads TGCAGCGTCGGGGGTGGGGTGGTTAACTATGGCTACACCTTC. Protein product: CSVGGGVVNYGYTF.

This clonotype was detected many times. The V and J genes are TRBV20-1 and TRBJ2-5, with D perhaps assigned TRBD1 or TRBD2 (5 bases each). V was clipped by 5 bases and J by 2 bases, with 18 bases between them. The CDR3 runs 15 residues. Germline CDR1 and CDR2: DFQATT and SNEGSKA (reference sequence). Here the CDR3 DNA reads TGCAGTGCTTCCCACAAGAGGGGAGTACAAGAGACCCAGTACTTC. Amino acids: CSASHKRGVQETQYF.

This clonotype was seen repeatedly, ten times or more. The chain is built from TRBV27 and TRBJ2-7; 9 bases fit TRBD2. CDR1 and CDR2 (germline): MNHEY, SMNVEV (reference sequence). V was pared by 5 bases and J by 0 bases, with 2 bases of the junction left unmatched. This CDR3 spans 14 amino acids. CDR3 protein: CASSGGGASYEQYF. The CDR3 nucleotides read TGTGCCAGCAGTGGCGGGGGGGCCTCCTACGAGCAGTACTTC.

This clonotype was observed many times. It is likely a read error, because the conserved phenylalanine at the end of the CDR3 is missing. Because the CDR3's place on the DNA is in doubt, the DNA is left out and the CDR3 is given as listed by TCRdb. The gene calls are TRBV21-1 and TRBJ1-2. TRBV21-1 is tagged as a pseudogene. The CDR3 sequence runs 14 residues, both termini included. The CDR3 here is CASSYRPIDPTLTI.

This clonotype was picked up many times. The chain employs TRBV7-9 and TRBJ2-7, with D possibly matching TRBD1 (5 bases). Between the trimmed V and J ends, which lost 7 bases and 1 base, there was a span of 17 bases. In germline, CDR1 is SEHNR, CDR2 FQNEAQ (reference sequence). The CDR3 runs 15 residues. As DNA, the CDR3 is TGTGCCAGCACCGACCTACAGGACCCATCCTACGAGCAGTACTTC. Encoded protein: CASTDLQDPSYEQYF.

This clonotype was recorded many times. This CDR3 is CASSVGTGVFGTEAFF. The CDR3 region has the DNA TGTGCCAGCAGCGTTGGGACAGGGGTTTTTGGCACTGAAGCTTTCTTT. V and J are TRBV9 and TRBJ1-1; 10 positions agree with TRBD1. V trimming: 2 bases; J trimming: 4 bases; junction bases outside the gene matches: 8. Per the germline V gene, CDR1 is SGDLS and CDR2 is YYNGEE. This CDR3 is 16 amino acids long.

This clonotype has ten or more counts. The chain employs TRBV10-3 and TRBJ1-1; TRBD1 might be the D (5 bases). CDR1 and CDR2 (germline): ENHRY, SYGVKD. V dropped 6 bases and J dropped 5 bases, with 22 bases sitting between them. This CDR3 is 16 amino acids long. CDR3 sequence (DNA): TGTGCCATCAGCCCCGATGCGGGGCGGGGAGAGACTGAAGCTTTCTTT. Its protein product is CAISPDAGRGETEAFF.

This clonotype has at least ten counts. The chain is built from TRBV20-1 and TRBJ2-7, with D tentatively TRBD1 (7 bases). CDR3 size: 14 residues. V was trimmed by 1 base and J by 5 bases, leaving 15 bases between them. Per germline, CDR1 DFQATT and CDR2 SNEGSKA (reference sequence). The CDR3 sequence is CSARGLTGEDEQYF. CDR3 bases: TGCAGTGCTAGAGGATTAACAGGGGAGGACGAGCAGTACTTC.

This clonotype was picked up many times. The chain couples TRBV6-2 or TRBV6-3 to TRBJ2-3; D perhaps matches TRBD1 (5 bases). The CDR3 loop spans 16 amino acids. CDR1 and CDR2 from the germline V gene are MNHEY and SVGEGT. V was trimmed by 2 bases and J by 3 bases, leaving 15 bases between them. In DNA form, the CDR3 reads TGTGCCAGCAGTTACGGTTCAGGGCTAGGGACAGATACGCAGTATTTT. This encodes CASSYGSGLGTDTQYF.

This clonotype has ten or more counts. The chain combines TRBV4-1 with TRBJ2-1; D is ambiguous. Germline values: CDR1 MGHRA, CDR2 YSYEKL. There are 14 residues in the CDR3. Trimming removed 0 bases at V and 7 bases at J, with 10 bases between. The CDR3 loop reads CASSQEPGFNEQFF. As DNA, the CDR3 is TGCGCCAGCAGCCAAGAACCTGGTTTTAATGAGCAGTTCTTC.

This clonotype appeared many times. The V and J genes are TRBV5-1 and TRBJ2-1, with D maybe TRBD1 (5 bases). Germline values: CDR1 SGHRS, CDR2 YFSETQ. V lost 6 bases, J lost 4 bases, and 14 bases lay in between. The CDR3 covers 14 residues. The CDR3 reads CASNPAGPYNEQFF. The CDR3 coding sequence is TGCGCCAGCAATCCGGCAGGGCCTTACAATGAGCAGTTCTTC.

This clonotype was counted at least ten times. This sequence joins TRBV20-1 and TRBJ1-1; TRBD1 might be the D (5 bases). Trimming removed 4 bases at V and 6 bases at J, with 12 bases between. The CDR3 runs to 12 residues. Per germline, CDR1 DFQATT and CDR2 SNEGSKA (reference sequence). CDR3 in amino acids: CSATGLSPEAFF. In DNA, the CDR3 is TGCAGTGCTACAGGGTTGTCCCCTGAAGCTTTCTTT.

In its sample, this clonotype was seen many times. The gene calls are TRBV7-2 and TRBJ2-3; TRBD2 might be the D (6 bases). This CDR3 has 12 amino acids. Trimming removed 3 bases from V and 7 bases from J, with 8 bases in between. Germline loops: CDR1 SGHTA, CDR2 FQGNSA. CDR3 residues: CASSLAGNTQYF. CDR3 sequence (DNA): TGTGCCAGCAGCTTGGCGGGAAATACGCAGTATTTT.

This clonotype was recorded many times. The rearrangement joins TRBV4-1 to TRBJ1-1, with 7 bases fitting TRBD1. Unmatched junction bases numbered 2, after V lost 4 bases and J lost 6 bases. CDR3 length equals 12 residues. The V gene's germline CDR1 is MGHRA and CDR2 YSYEKL. Here the CDR3 reads CASSLGTAEAFF. The CDR3 DNA reads as TGCGCCAGCAGCCTAGGGACAGCTGAAGCTTTCTTT.